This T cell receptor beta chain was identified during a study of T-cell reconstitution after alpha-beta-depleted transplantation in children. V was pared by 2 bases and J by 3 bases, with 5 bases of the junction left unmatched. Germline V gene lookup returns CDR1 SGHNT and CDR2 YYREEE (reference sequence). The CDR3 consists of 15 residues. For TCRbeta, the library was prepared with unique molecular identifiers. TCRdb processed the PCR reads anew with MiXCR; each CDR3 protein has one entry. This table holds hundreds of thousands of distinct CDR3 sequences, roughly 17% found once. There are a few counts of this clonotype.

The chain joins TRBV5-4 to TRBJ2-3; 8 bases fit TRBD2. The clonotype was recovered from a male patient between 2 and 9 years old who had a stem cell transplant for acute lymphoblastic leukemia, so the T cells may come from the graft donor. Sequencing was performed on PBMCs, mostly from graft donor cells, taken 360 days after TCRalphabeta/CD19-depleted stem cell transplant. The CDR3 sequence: CASSFSGGPTDTQYF. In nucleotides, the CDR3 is TGTGCCAGCAGCTTCTCGGGAGGGCCTACAGATACGCAGTATTTT. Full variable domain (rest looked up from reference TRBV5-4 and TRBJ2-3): ETGVTQSPTHLIKTRGQQVTLRCSSQSGHNTVSWYQQALGQGPQFIFQYYREEENGRGNFPPRFSGLQFPNYSSELNVNALELDDSALYLCASSFSGGPTDTQYFGPGTRLTVL.